Sequencing of this T cell receptor (beta chain) was carried out in a study of CD8 T cells in seronegative destructive rheumatoid arthritis (dated by TCRdb to 2019 to 2021). Notes on the research overall: Biological drugs were being received by seven of the eight CND-RA patients at the time of sampling. Peripheral CD8+ TCRbeta repertoires of CCP-negative destructive rheumatoid arthritis (CND-RA) patients were compared with newly diagnosed seropositive RA, seronegative RA and healthy controls. The seropositive RA, seronegative RA and healthy control comparison cohorts were obtained from an earlier published TCRbeta dataset rather than being newly sequenced.

The CDR3 measures 14 amino acids from cysteine to phenylalanine. Only the CDR3 region is kept as DNA, spanning 42 bases read in frame from base 1. The trim is 8 bases for V and 2 bases for J, with a gap of 15 bases between the germline ends. Via the germline V gene, CDR1 is SNHLY and CDR2 FYNNEI. TCRbeta sequencing used genomic DNA from CD8+ cells, following the manufacturer's instructions. A genomics technology centre in Finland performed the TCRbeta sequencing with the immunoSEQ assay. Per the authors' processing: Clonotype tables produced by the immunoSEQ preprocessing pipeline were converted into VDJtools format, and non-productive clonotypes were filtered out. Samples with fewer than 10,000 reads were excluded, the remaining samples were subsampled to 10,000 reads, and most of the eight CND-RA samples met this threshold. The VDJtools CalcDiversityStats function was applied to data subsampled to 10,000 reads to calculate Shannon-Wiener, Simpson and clonality indices. To infer antigen specificity, non-singleton TCRbeta clonotypes were hard-matched against VDJdb, with no mismatches permitted. CDR3 sequences that differed by one amino acid (Hamming distance 1) were grouped together into clusters with potentially shared antigen targets. After each group was resampled to six samples, one-sided Fisher's exact tests checked public clonotypes for group enrichment, with the whole procedure repeated ten times. The table comes from immuneACCESS by way of TCRdb, which keeps in-frame sequences with V and J called. Part of the clones is missing from these tables; in studies checked, under half for an unresolved V gene and the rest for unknown reasons. The DNA gave D and trimming, while V, J and clone size come from that table. The sample profile shows under 15,000 clones; 83% of them were found once. The ten top clones hold around 28% of the sample.

Findings and caveats that apply to the study as a whole: The study acknowledged the small size of the CND-RA cohort as a limitation. Compared with controls and other RA subtypes, CND-RA repertoires contained more CMV-reactive and fewer influenza A-reactive CD8+ TCRbeta sequences. Without diagnostic samples, TCR repertoire differences may partly reflect poor disease control over the years rather than being present at onset. A distinct set of enriched public clonotypes appeared to be carried by CND-RA patients, and this finding was interpreted by the authors as support for a separate disease subset. Across the approximately 100,000 clonotypes tested, no public clonotype enrichment survived Benjamini-Hochberg correction. With age adjusted for, CD8+ TCRbeta repertoires in CND-RA patients appeared less diverse and more clonal than repertoires in other RA subtypes.

Notes on this clone: Its antigen remains undetermined. No base qualities exist here, and no much larger clone lies one base off it.

CND-RA patients were negative for the clinical CCP2 antibody test, and joint destruction progressed despite active therapy. All CND-RA patients were characterized by typical joint destruction in wrists and ankles and by failure of conventional anti-rheumatic therapy. CND-RA patients were sampled after long disease histories, spanning decades in several cases, rather than at diagnosis. About 50 millilitres of EDTA-anticoagulated peripheral blood were collected from each patient. Density gradient separation with Ficoll-Paque PLUS was used to isolate peripheral blood mononuclear cells. AutoMACS magnetic bead positive selection was used to isolate CD8+ cells from fresh or cryopreserved PBMCs, and flow cytometry was used to check purity. Nucleospin Tissue or Tissue XS kits were used for genomic DNA extraction, and quantification was performed on a Qubit 2.0 fluorometer.

The chain was built from TRBV2 and TRBJ1-2; no confident D gene assignment can be made. The TCR was taken from a woman between 30 and 55 years old with seronegative destructive rheumatoid arthritis. Material for sequencing was CD8+ T cells from blood. For the CDR3, the sequence is CASFNAEPNYGYTF. In nucleotides, the sequence is TGTGCCAGCTTTAATGCCGAGCCAAACTATGGCTACACCTTC. Beyond the CDR3, the reference TRBV2 and TRBJ1-2 genes provide the residues; the full variable domain reads: EPEVTQTPSHQVTQMGQEVILRCVPISNHLYFYWYRQILGQKVEFLVSFYNNEISEKSEIFDDQFSVERPDGSNFTLKIRSTKLEDSAMYFCASFNAEPNYGYTFGSGTRLTVV.